What follows are 3 T cell receptor beta chains derived from one specimen sequenced in a study of T cell changes during pregnancy in multiple sclerosis. TCRdb's copy holds only in-frame clones and misses some; the assay was immunoSEQ multiplex PCR. The sample has 70,000 to 75,000 clones, roughly 92% seen once; the top ten hold over 2%. The sample was peripheral blood, taken before pregnancy. The receptor set was obtained from a female donor with multiple sclerosis, enrolled in a pregnancy study.

The chain uses TRBV27 and TRBJ2-5; possible D gene TRBD2, 6 bases. The germline gives CDR1 MNHEY, CDR2 SMNVEV (reference sequence). V dropped 1 base and J dropped 2 bases, with 8 bases sitting between them. This CDR3 has 14 amino acids. In nucleotides, the CDR3 is TGTGCCAGCAGTTTATGGGCGGGGCAAGAGACCCAGTACTTC. Protein product: CASSLWAGQETQYF.

The chain uses TRBV6-6 and TRBJ1-1; D not certain. This CDR3 has 12 residues. The germline V and J ends were trimmed by 4 bases and 4 bases, with 7 bases remaining between them. Germline V gives CDR1 MNHNY, CDR2 SVGAGI (reference sequence). The DNA of the CDR3 is TGTGCCAGCAGTTGGCTTTTCACTGAAGCTTTCTTT. It translates to CASSWLFTEAFF.

The chain links TRBV7-2 to TRBJ1-5; 11 nucleotides match TRBD1. CDR1 and CDR2 from the germline V gene are SGHTA and FQGNSA. This CDR3 contains 14 residues. The ends lost 5 bases at V and 6 bases at J; junction bases unmatched: 3. The CDR3 bases are TGTGCCAGCAGCCCCGGGACAGGGGGTCAGCCCCAGCATTTT. Residues: CASSPGTGGQPQHF.